The present T cell receptor (beta chain) was sequenced within a study of T-cell memory formation after mild COVID-19. At the level of the study: TCR clusters were mostly confined to one donor each. General study findings and limits: Later expanders leaned CD4+, whereas day 15 to 85 contracting clones were balanced CD4/CD8. For second-wave clones that peaked at day 37, SARS-CoV-2 specificity went unverified. The appearance of some responding clones in pre-infection memory suggested that cross-reactive memory joined.

This CDR3 contains 14 residues. Per germline, CDR1 SGHRS and CDR2 YFSETQ. Losses at the gene ends were 5 bases for V and 3 bases for J; bases not matched to a gene: 4. One entry per CDR3 protein, called by TCRdb with MiXCR from the 5' RACE reads. In the table there are about 190,000 distinct CDR3 sequences, about 17% of which are singletons. Turning to this clonotype: The target antigen is unknown.

Sequenced: PBMCs or a T cell subset sorted from them (not recorded which). The chain links TRBV5-1 to TRBJ2-7; 11 positions agree with TRBD2. This TCR was recovered from an adult woman who had mild COVID-19 (a few samples of this study predate the infection). Cell type and time point are not known. CDR3 loop: CASRSTSGVYEQYF. Here the CDR3 DNA reads TGCGCCAGCAGGTCGACTAGCGGGGTCTACGAGCAGTACTTC.